The sequence of this T cell receptor (beta chain) was determined in a study of control samples from healthy donors and cancer patients. The repertoire was sequenced with immunoSEQ multiplex PCR; TCRdb's copy has only in-frame clones and lacks some. Of 400,000 to 500,000 clones listed, more than 80% are singletons. J was trimmed by 8 bases and V by 4 bases; bases with no gene match: 7. CDR1 is SGHRS, CDR2 YFSETQ, per germline. The CDR3 runs to 14 residues. The receptor comes from a middle-aged man with head and neck cancer. The chain couples TRBV5-1 to TRBJ1-4, with 8 bases fitting TRBD1. Sequencing input: PBMCs. Written as DNA, the CDR3 is TGCGCCAGCAGCCCGGGACAGGAGGAAGAAAAACTGTTTTTT. It codes for CASSPGQEEEKLFF.